The next 18 T cell receptor beta chains were all read from a single sample in a study of T cell repertoires in cytomegalovirus infection. TCRdb recomputed calls from the reads with MiXCR, one row per CDR3 protein. In the table there are about 360,000 distinct CDR3 sequences, 15% to 20% of which are singletons. Sequenced: PBMCs. All receptors derive from a human donor in good health (CMV status not recorded). Some clones in this sample may be carry-over from other donors' samples.

This clonotype has a handful of counts. The chain joins TRBV2 to TRBJ1-1, with D perhaps TRBD1 (6 bases). The CDR3 length is 14 residues. Germline V gene sequence: CDR1 SNHLY, CDR2 FYNNEI. Trimming removed 7 bases at V and 6 bases at J, with 18 bases between. CDR3 loop: CASTRTVEGAEAFF. CDR3 DNA sequence: TGTGCCAGCACTCGAACGGTTGAGGGGGCTGAAGCTTTCTTT.

This clonotype was seen a handful of times. The rearrangement uses TRBV28 and TRBJ1-4; no definite D call. The germline V and J ends were trimmed by 7 bases and 4 bases, with 7 bases remaining between them. The CDR3 sequence is 12 residues long. Germline CDR1 and CDR2: MDHEN and SYDVKM. The CDR3, as DNA: TGTGCCAGCAAAAGCTATAATGAAAAACTGTTTTTT. It is translated as CASKSYNEKLFF.

This clonotype was picked up many times. The chain combines TRBV7-2 with TRBJ2-7; D unclear. The V end lost 5 bases, the J end lost 0 bases, and 8 bases lay between the germline ends. The CDR3 consists of 13 residues. The germline gives CDR1 SGHTA, CDR2 FQGNSA. The CDR3 sequence: CASSLTHSYEQYF. CDR3 nucleotides: TGTGCCAGCAGCCTAACCCACTCCTACGAGCAGTACTTC.

This clonotype was seen a single time. The genes are TRBV19 and TRBJ1-1; D gene ambiguous. V was trimmed by 3 bases and J by 4 bases, leaving 15 bases between them. In germline, CDR1 is LNHDA, CDR2 SQIVND (reference sequence). The CDR3 spans 15 residues. The CDR3 coding sequence is TGTGCCAGTAGTATTGGTCCGGGGTTGAGCACTGAAGCTTTCTTT. Translated: CASSIGPGLSTEAFF.

This clonotype was detected many times. The chain links TRBV7-8 to TRBJ2-1, with 11 positions matching TRBD2. CDR1 is SGHVS and CDR2 is FQNEAQ in the germline V gene. The CDR3 is 15 residues long. V lost 4 bases, J lost 9 bases, and 8 bases stayed unmatched. The CDR3 loop is CASSYRLAGGAEQFF. CDR3 sequence (DNA): TGTGCCAGCAGCTACCGGCTAGCGGGGGGCGCTGAGCAGTTCTTC.

This chain links TRBV9 with TRBJ1-2; the D gene is possibly TRBD1 (6 bases). Germline V gives CDR1 SGDLS, CDR2 YYNGEE. Trimming left V 2 bases short and J 0 bases short, with 8 bases between. The CDR3 has 14 residues. CDR3 in DNA: TGTGCCAGCAGCGTGACAGGAGCTAACTATGGCTACACCTTC. It yields the protein CASSVTGANYGYTF.

The sample holds a few counts of this clonotype. V usage is TRBV19 and J usage is TRBJ2-1, with 15 bases fitting TRBD2. The CDR3 sequence is 17 residues long. Trimming cost V 6 bases and J 3 bases; bases outside gene matches: 6. Germline V lookup: CDR1 LNHDA, CDR2 SQIVND (reference sequence). DNA for the CDR3: TGTGCCAGTAGCCCCGGGACTAGCGGGAGGAGCTACAATGAGCAGTTCTTC. This translates into CASSPGTSGRSYNEQFF.

This sequence joins TRBV6-2 or TRBV6-3 and TRBJ2-1; 7 positions agree with TRBD1. With V trimmed by 5 bases and J by 10 bases, 14 bases remained unmatched. The CDR3 is 15 residues long. Germline CDR1 reads MNHEY; CDR2 reads SVGEGT. This CDR3 is CASSPIRQGSREQFF. In nucleotides, the CDR3 is TGTGCCAGCAGTCCAATTCGACAGGGCAGCCGAGAGCAGTTCTTC.

The rearrangement uses TRBV19 and TRBJ2-1; the match to TRBD2 covers 13 bases. The CDR3 totals 17 residues. Germline CDR1 reads LNHDA; CDR2 reads SQIVND (reference sequence). Trimming removed 4 bases from V and 8 bases from J; junction bases left unmatched: 11. CDR3 in DNA: TGTGCCAGTAGTAGCCGATGGACTAGCGGGAGTTCAGATGAGCAGTTCTTC. Its translation: CASSSRWTSGSSDEQFF.

The V and J genes are TRBV2 and TRBJ1-1; 7 nucleotides match TRBD1. J lost 4 bases, V lost 6 bases, and 5 bases had no gene match. CDR1 is SNHLY and CDR2 is FYNNEI in the germline V gene. The CDR3 is 13 residues long. The CDR3 coding sequence is TGTGCCAGCAGAGCTGACAGGGCCACTGAAGCTTTCTTT. This gives the protein CASRADRATEAFF.

The V and J genes are TRBV25-1 and TRBJ1-5; D is uncertain. The V gene's germline CDR1 is MGHDK and CDR2 SYGVNS. V lost 5 bases, J lost 9 bases, and 14 bases lay in between. The CDR3 runs to 13 residues. CDR3 in DNA: TGTGCCAGCAGTAAAGGAATGATGGTGCCCCAGCATTTT. Its protein is CASSKGMMVPQHF. The variable domain in full, completed from reference TRBV25-1 and TRBJ1-5, reads EADIYQTPRYLVIGTGKKITLECSQTMGHDKMYWYQQDPGMELHLIHYSYGVNSTEKGDLSSESTVSRIRTEHFPLTLESARPSHTSQYLCASSKGMMVPQHFGDGTRLSIL.

This chain joins TRBV12-3 or TRBV12-4 and TRBJ1-1; no clear D gene. There are 14 residues in the CDR3. Trimming pared 6 bases from V and 5 bases from J, leaving 16 bases between. CDR3 protein: CASSQPTVGTEAFF. CDR3 nucleotide sequence: TGTGCCAGCAGCCAACCGACGGTTGGGACTGAAGCTTTCTTT.

In this sample, this clonotype turned up once. A read error may be the cause here, since a much bigger clone is one base away. V gene TRBV4-3 combines with J gene TRBJ2-1; 11 nucleotides agree with TRBD2. Germline CDR1 reads LGHNA; CDR2 reads YSLEER. J was trimmed by 7 bases and V by 8 bases; bases with no gene match: 10. The length of the CDR3 is 15 residues. The CDR3 nucleotides are TGCGCCAGCGGCCGGGTAGCGGGAGGGAAGAATGAGCAGTTCTTC. This encodes CASGRVAGGKNEQFF.

There are many counts of this clonotype. This chain joins TRBV7-2 and TRBJ2-3; unclear D gene. The CDR3 runs 14 residues. The germline CDR1 and CDR2 sequences are SGHTA and FQGNSA. V was clipped by 5 bases and J by 2 bases, with 11 bases between them. CDR3 amino acids: CASSVWQHTDTQYF. CDR3 DNA: TGTGCCAGCAGCGTATGGCAGCACACAGATACGCAGTATTTT.

This clonotype was recorded a few times. V and J are TRBV28 and TRBJ2-7, with D possibly TRBD1 on 6 matching bases. V dropped 8 bases and J dropped 0 bases, with 14 bases sitting between them. CDR3 length: 14 amino acids. Germline V gene data show CDR1 as MDHEN and CDR2 as SYDVKM. This chain's CDR3 is CASVQPGDSYEQYF. The DNA of the CDR3 is TGTGCCAGCGTGCAGCCAGGGGACTCCTACGAGCAGTACTTC.

The rearrangement links TRBV27 to TRBJ1-1, with TRBD1 identical over 7 bases. This CDR3 spans 15 amino acids. Trimming at V came to 3 bases and at J to 1 base, leaving 5 bases not matched to a gene. Germline CDR1 reads MNHEY; CDR2 reads SMNVEV (reference sequence). CDR3 DNA sequence: TGTGCCAGCAGTTTTGGGGACAGCACGAACACTGAAGCTTTCTTT. This codes for CASSFGDSTNTEAFF.

The J gene is TRBJ2-1, the V gene TRBV20-1; perhaps D is TRBD1 or TRBD2 (5 bases each). This CDR3 is built from 16 residues. Trimming removed 5 bases from V and 5 bases from J, with 22 bases in between. Germline lookup yields CDR1 DFQATT and CDR2 SNEGSKA (reference sequence). The CDR3 loop reads CSARSRVGVGHNEQFF. The CDR3 DNA reads as TGCAGTGCTCGTTCCCGAGTGGGGGTGGGACACAATGAGCAGTTCTTC.

This clonotype was picked up many times. The gene calls are TRBV5-6 and TRBJ1-2; D is undetermined. V was clipped by 3 bases and J by 4 bases, with 22 bases between them. The CDR3 contains 17 residues. The germline CDR1 and CDR2 sequences are SGHDT and YYEEEE. Written as DNA, the CDR3 is TGTGCCAGCAGCTGGCAGGAAATTTTTGGGTCCCTCTATGGCTACACCTTC. Encoded protein: CASSWQEIFGSLYGYTF.